The clone carrying this T cell receptor beta chain has just a few counts. Antigen specificity is unknown. Profiling relied on immunoSEQ multiplex PCR, and the TCRdb table lists in-frame clones only, not all of them. Among 350,000 to 500,000 clones listed, around 87% were seen once. The V gene's germline CDR1 is MNHEY and CDR2 SMNVEV (reference sequence). V was trimmed by 5 bases and J by 4 bases, leaving 17 bases between them. This CDR3 region has 15 residues. The data are from a study of Ad26.COV2.S vaccination and SARS-CoV-2 variants. Study-wide findings and caveats: Similar non-spike TCR breadth was seen in vaccine and placebo recipients.

Treatment described: over 15 received Ad26.COV2.S at low or high dose, single or two shots; 5 received placebo; per-sample allocation not given. The samples date from day 63 after the first vaccine or placebo injection. The chain couples TRBV27 to TRBJ1-2, with D possibly being TRBD1 (5 bases). This clonotype originated in a person aged 18-60 years who received the Ad26.COV2.S COVID-19 vaccine or a placebo. Sequenced material: peripheral blood, taken in a trial of Ad26.COV2.S vaccine versus placebo. DNA of the CDR3: TGTGCCAGCAGTACTTACTCCGGGACTGCCTATGGCTACACCTTC. Its translation: CASSTYSGTAYGYTF.